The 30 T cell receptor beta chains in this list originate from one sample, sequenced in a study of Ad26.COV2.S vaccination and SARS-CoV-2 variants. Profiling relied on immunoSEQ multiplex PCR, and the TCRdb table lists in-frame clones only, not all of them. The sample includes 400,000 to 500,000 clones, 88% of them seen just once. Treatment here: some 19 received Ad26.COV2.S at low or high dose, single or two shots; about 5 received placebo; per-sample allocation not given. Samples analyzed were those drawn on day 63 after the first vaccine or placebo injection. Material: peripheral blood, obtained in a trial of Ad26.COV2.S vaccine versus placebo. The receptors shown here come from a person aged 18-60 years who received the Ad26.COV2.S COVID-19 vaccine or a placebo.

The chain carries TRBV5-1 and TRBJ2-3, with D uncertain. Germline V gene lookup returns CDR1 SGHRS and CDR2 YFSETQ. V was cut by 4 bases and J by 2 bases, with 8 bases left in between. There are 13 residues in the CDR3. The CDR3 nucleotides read TGCGCCAGCAGCCTACCCCCCACAGATACGCAGTATTTT. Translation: CASSLPPTDTQYF.

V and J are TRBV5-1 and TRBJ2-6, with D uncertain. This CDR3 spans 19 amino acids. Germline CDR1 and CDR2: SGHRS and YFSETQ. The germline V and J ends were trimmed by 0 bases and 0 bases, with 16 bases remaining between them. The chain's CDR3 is CASSLVPGGDLSGANVLTF. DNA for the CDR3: TGCGCCAGCAGCTTGGTGCCGGGCGGCGATCTCTCTGGGGCCAACGTCCTGACTTTC. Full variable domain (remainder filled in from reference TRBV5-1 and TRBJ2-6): KAGVTQTPRYLIKTRGQQVTLSCSPISGHRSVSWYQQTPGQGLQFLFEYFSETQRNKGNFPGRFSGRQFSNSRSEMNVSTLELGDSALYLCASSLVPGGDLSGANVLTFGAGSRLTVL.

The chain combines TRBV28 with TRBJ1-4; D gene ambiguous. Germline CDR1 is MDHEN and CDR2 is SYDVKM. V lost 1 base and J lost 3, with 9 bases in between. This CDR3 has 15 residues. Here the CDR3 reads CASSLYPGSNEKLFF. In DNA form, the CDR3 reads TGTGCCAGCAGTTTATACCCGGGGTCTAATGAAAAACTGTTTTTT.

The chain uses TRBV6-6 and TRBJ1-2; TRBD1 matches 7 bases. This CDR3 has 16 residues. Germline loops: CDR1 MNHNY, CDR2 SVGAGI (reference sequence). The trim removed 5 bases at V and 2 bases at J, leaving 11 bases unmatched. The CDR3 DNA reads TGTGCCAGCAGTCGACAGGGCCCAATATCCAACTATGGCTACACCTTC. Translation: CASSRQGPISNYGYTF.

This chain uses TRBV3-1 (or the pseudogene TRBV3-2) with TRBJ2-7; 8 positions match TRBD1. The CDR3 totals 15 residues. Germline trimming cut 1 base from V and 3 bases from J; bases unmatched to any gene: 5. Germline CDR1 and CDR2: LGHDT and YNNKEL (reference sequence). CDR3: CASSQVAGGFYEQYF. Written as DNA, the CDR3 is TGTGCCAGCAGCCAAGTTGCAGGGGGCTTCTACGAGCAGTACTTC.

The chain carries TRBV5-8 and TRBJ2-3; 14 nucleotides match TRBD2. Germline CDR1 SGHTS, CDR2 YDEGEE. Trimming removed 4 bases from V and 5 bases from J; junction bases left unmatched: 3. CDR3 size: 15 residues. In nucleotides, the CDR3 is TGTGCCAGCAGCGGAGGGACTAGCGGGGGAGATACGCAGTATTTT. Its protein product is CASSGGTSGGDTQYF.

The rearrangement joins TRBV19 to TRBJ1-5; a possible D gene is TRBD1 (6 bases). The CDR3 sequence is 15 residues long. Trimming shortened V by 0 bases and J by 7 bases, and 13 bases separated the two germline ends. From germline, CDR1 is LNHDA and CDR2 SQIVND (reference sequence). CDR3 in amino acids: CASSIDRQGRQPQHF. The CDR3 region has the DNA TGTGCCAGTAGTATAGATCGCCAGGGGCGACAGCCCCAGCATTTT.

CDR3 sequence reads: CASGGEGARYGYTF. As DNA, the CDR3 is TGTGCCAGCGGCGGAGAGGGGGCGCGGTATGGCTACACCTTC. This chain links TRBV28 with TRBJ1-2, with 7 bases matching TRBD1. After removal of 8 bases from V and 5 bases from J, the junction contained 11 bases not matched to a gene. The CDR3 totals 14 residues. Germline loops: CDR1 MDHEN, CDR2 SYDVKM.

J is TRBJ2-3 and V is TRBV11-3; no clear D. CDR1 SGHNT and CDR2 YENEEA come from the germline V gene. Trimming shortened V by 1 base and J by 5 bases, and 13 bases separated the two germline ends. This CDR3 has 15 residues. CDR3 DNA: TGTGCCAGCAGCTTAGGGTCTCAGGCTGGAGATACGCAGTATTTT. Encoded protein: CASSLGSQAGDTQYF. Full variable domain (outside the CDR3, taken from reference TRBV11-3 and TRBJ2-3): EAGVVQSPRYKIIEKKQPVAFWCNPISGHNTLYWYLQNLGQGPELLIRYENEEAVDDSQLPKDRFSAERLKGVDSTLKIQPAELGDSAVYLCASSLGSQAGDTQYFGPGTRLTVL.

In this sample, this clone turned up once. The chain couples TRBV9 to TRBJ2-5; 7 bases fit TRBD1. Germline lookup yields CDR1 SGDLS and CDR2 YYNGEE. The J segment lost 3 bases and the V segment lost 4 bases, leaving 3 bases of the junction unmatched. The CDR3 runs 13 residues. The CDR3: CASSIQGKETQYF. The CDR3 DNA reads TGTGCCAGCAGCATACAGGGGAAAGAGACCCAGTACTTC. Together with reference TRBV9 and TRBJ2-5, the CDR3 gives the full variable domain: DSGVTQTPKHLITATGQRVTLRCSPRSGDLSVYWYQQSLDQGLQFLIQYYNGEERAKGNILERFSAQQFPDLHSELNLSSLELGDSALYFCASSIQGKETQYFGPGTRLLVL.

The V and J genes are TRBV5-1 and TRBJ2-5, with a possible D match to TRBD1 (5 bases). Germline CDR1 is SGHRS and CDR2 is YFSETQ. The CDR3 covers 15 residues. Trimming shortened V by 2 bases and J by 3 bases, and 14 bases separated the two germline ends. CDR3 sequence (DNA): TGCGCCAGCAGCTTCTATAGTCTAGGGGAAGAGACCCAGTACTTC. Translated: CASSFYSLGEETQYF.

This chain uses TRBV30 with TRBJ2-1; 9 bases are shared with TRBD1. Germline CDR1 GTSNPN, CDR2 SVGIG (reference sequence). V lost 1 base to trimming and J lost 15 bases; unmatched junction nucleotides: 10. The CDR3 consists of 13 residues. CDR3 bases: TGTGCCTGGAGTGCATACCGGGACAGGGACGTGTTCTTC. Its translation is CAWSAYRDRDVFF.

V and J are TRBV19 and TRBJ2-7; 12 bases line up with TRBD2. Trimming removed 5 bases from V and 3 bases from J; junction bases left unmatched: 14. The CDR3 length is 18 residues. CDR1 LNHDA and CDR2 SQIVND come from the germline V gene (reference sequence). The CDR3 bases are TGTGCCAGTAGTTCGGGGGCTAGCGGGGGGGCCGAGCACTACGAGCAGTACTTC. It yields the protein CASSSGASGGAEHYEQYF. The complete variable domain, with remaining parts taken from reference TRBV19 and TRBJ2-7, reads DGGITQSPKYLFRKEGQNVTLSCEQNLNHDAMYWYRQDPGQGLRLIYYSQIVNDFQKGDIAEGYSVSREKKESFPLTVTSAQKNPTAFYLCASSSGASGGAEHYEQYFGPGTRLTVT.

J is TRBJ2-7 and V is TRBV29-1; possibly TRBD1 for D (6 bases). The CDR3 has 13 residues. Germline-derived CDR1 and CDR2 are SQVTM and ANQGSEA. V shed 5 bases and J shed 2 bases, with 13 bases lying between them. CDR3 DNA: TGCAGCGTTCGAGGCAGGGGACCCTACGAGCAGTACTTC. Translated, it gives CSVRGRGPYEQYF.

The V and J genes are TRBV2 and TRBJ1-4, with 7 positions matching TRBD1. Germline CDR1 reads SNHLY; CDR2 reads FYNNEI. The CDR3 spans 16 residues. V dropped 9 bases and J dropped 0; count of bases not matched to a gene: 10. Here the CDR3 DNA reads TGTGCCAGACAGACGGGACAGATTGCAACTAATGAAAAACTGTTTTTT. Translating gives CARQTGQIATNEKLFF.

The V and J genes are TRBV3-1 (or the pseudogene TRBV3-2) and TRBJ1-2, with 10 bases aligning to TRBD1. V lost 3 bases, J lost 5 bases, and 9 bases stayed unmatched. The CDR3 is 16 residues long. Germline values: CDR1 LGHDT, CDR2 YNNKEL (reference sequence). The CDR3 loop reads CASSHRDRGQGYGYTF. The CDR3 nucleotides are TGTGCCAGCAGCCACCGGGACAGGGGACAAGGGTATGGCTACACCTTC.

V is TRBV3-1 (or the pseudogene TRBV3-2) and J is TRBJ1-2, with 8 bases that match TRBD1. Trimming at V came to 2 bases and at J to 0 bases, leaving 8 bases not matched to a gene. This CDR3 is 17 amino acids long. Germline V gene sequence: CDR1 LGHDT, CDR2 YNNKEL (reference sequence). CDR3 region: CASSQYATGAPNYGYTF. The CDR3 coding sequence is TGTGCCAGCAGCCAATATGCGACAGGGGCCCCTAACTATGGCTACACCTTC.

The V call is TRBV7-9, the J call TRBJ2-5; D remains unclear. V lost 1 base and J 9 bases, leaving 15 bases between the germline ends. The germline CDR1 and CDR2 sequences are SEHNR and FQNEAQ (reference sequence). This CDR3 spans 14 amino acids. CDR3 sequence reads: CASSLGGTSRSQYF. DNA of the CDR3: TGTGCCAGCAGCTTAGGCGGAACTTCTCGCTCCCAGTACTTC.

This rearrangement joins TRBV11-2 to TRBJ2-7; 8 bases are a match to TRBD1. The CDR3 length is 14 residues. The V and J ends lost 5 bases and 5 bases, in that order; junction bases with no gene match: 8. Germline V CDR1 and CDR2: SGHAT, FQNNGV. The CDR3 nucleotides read TGTGCCAGCAGCAGGACAGGGACCTTGAACGAGCAGTACTTC. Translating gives CASSRTGTLNEQYF.

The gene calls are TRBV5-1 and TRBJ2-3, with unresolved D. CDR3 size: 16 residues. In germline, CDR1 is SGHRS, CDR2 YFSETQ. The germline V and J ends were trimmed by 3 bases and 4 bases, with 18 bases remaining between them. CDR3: CASSYVYEQAADTQYF. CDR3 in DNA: TGCGCCAGCAGCTATGTATACGAGCAGGCGGCAGATACGCAGTATTTT.

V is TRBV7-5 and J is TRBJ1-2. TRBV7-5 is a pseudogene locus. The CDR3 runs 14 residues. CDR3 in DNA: TGTGCCAGAAGCTTAAAGGTCAAGGACTATGGCTACACCTTC. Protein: CARSLKVKDYGYTF.

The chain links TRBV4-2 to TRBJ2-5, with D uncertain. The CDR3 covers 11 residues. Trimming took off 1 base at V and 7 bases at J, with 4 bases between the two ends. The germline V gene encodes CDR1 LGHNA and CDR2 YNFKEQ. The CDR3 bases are TGTGCCAGCAGCCAAGGTGGGACCCAGTACTTC. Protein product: CASSQGGTQYF.

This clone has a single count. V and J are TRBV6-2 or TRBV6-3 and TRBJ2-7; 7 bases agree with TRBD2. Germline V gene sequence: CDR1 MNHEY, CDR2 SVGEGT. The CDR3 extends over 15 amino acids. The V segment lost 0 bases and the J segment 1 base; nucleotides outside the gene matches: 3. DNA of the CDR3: TGTGCCAGCAGTTACTCGTCTAGCGGATCCTACGAGCAGTACTTC. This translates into CASSYSSSGSYEQYF.

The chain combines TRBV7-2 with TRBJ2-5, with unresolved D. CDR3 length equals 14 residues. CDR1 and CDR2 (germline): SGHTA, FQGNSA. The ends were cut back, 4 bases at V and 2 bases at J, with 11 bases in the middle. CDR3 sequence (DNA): TGTGCCAGCAGCTCGGGCAGGTTACAAGAGACCCAGTACTTC. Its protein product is CASSSGRLQETQYF.

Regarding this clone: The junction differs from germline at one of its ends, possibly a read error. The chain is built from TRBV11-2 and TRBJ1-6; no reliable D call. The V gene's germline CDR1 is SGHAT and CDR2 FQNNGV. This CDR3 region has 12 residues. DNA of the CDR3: TGTGCCAGCAGCACGGGCTCCCTTCCCCCCCACTTT. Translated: CASSTGSLPPHF.

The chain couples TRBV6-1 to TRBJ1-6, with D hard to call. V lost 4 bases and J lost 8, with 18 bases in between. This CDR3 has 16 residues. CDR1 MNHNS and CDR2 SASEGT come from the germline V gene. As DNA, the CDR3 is TGTGCCAGCAGTGCGGCAGGCGTCGGGATGGATTCACCCCTCCACTTT. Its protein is CASSAAGVGMDSPLHF.

CDR3 sequence: CAISEATDYEQYF. The CDR3 region has the DNA TGTGCCATCAGTGAGGCGACCGACTACGAGCAGTACTTC. The gene calls are TRBV10-3 and TRBJ2-7, with D uncertain. V was clipped by 2 bases and J by 3 bases, with 8 bases between them. This CDR3 comprises 13 residues. Germline V CDR1 and CDR2: ENHRY, SYGVKD.

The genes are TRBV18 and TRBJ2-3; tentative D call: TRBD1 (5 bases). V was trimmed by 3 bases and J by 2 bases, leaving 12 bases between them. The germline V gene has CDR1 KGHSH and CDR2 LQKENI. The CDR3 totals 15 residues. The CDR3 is CASSPGDSLTDTQYF. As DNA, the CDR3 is TGTGCCAGCTCACCCGGTGACAGTCTCACAGATACGCAGTATTTT. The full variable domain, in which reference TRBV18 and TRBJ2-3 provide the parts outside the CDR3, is NAGVMQNPRHLVRRRGQEARLRCSPMKGHSHVYWYRQLPEEGLKFMVYLQKENIIDESGMPKERFSAEFPKEGPSILRIQQVVRGDSAAYFCASSPGDSLTDTQYFGPGTRLTVL.

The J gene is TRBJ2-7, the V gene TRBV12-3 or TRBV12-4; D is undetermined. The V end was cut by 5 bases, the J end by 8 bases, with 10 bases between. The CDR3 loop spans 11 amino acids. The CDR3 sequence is CASSQTTQQYF. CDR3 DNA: TGTGCCAGCAGTCAAACTACGCAGCAGTACTTC.

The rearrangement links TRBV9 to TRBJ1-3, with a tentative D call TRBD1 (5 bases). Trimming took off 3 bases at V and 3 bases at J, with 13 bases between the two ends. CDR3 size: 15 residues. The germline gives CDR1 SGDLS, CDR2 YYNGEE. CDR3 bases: TGTGCCAGCAGCGCCAGTTACAGGTTTGGAAACACCATATATTTT. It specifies CASSASYRFGNTIYF.